The entry below describes one TCR beta chain. The clone's antigen remains unknown. Base qualities are missing; no much larger clone stands one base away. One collaborating source in Seattle enrolled patients during active infection and followed them longitudinally through the course of disease. Each collaborating institution followed its own protocols to collect whole blood in K2EDTA tubes. For TCRbeta analysis, collaborators shipped samples as frozen whole blood, isolated PBMCs, or DNA extracted from either of those sample types. From a lookup of the germline V gene, CDR1 and CDR2 are KGHSH and LQKENI. From the cysteine up to the phenylalanine, the CDR3 has a length of 15 residues. Only the CDR3 portion is preserved as DNA: 45 bases, with reading frame beginning at the first base. V loses 6 bases at its end and J loses 6 bases; junction bases beyond the gene matches: 8. The data derive from a study of blood T cell repertoires in COVID-19 (dated by TCRdb to 2018 to 2021). Background on the whole study: Samples from collaborators originated in the United States, Italy and Spain and spanned both the acute and convalescent phases of COVID-19. Where available, HLA class I and class II types were taken from metadata supplied by the sample provider and were not determined by assay-based typing. Samples were obtained from the ongoing ImmuneRACE study (first 160 participants) and from 1,200 or so subjects provided by 6 global collaborators. The prospective study material was composed of cDNA or gDNA derived from T cells, B-cell-depleted T cells, or PBMCs. A freely available public database, intended as a resource for researchers studying the immune response to SARS-CoV-2, is where the repertoires were released. Deeply sampled blood TCRbeta repertoires from subjects exposed to, actively infected with, or recovered from COVID-19 were included in the dataset. Sample metadata almost always included a de-identified subject ID, COVID-19 status, age in years and sex.

What the work shows at the level of the full study, not this receptor alone: The amount of clinical and demographic metadata varied by source and participant and was provided uncurated.

TCRbeta CDR3 regions were amplified from genomic DNA using the immunoSEQ Assay, a bias-controlled multiplex PCR. Per the original workflow: The number of nucleated cells in each sample was estimated by amplification of reference gene primers within the assay. Sequence reads were collapsed and filtered to measure the absolute abundance of every unique TCRbeta CDR3 rearrangement. For each sample, productive Simpson clonality was calculated by taking the square root of Simpson's diversity index across productive rearrangements. The table was pulled from immuneACCESS by TCRdb, which kept in-frame rearrangements only. Such tables lose some clones; where checked, under half of the loss comes from unresolved V genes, and the rest has no known cause. That table is the source of V, J and clone size, and D and trimming were worked out from the DNA. For this sample the table gives approximately 300,000 clones, of which roughly 91% were detected only once. 1.8% of the sample comes from the top ten.

The origin of this receptor is a young woman with COVID-19, enrolled during active disease. The rearranged segments are TRBV18 and TRBJ1-6; 7 bases in between match TRBD1. The sample comprised peripheral blood. The nucleotide sequence reads as follows: TGTGCCAGCTCGCCGTCGGACAGGCCTAATTCACCCCTCCACTTT. Translated, it reads CASSPSDRPNSPLHF.